This T cell receptor (beta chain) is from a study of blood T cell repertoires in COVID-19. TCRdb's copy holds only in-frame clones and misses some; the assay was immunoSEQ multiplex PCR. This table has some 220,000 clones, 80% to 90% appearing once. Trimming shortened V by 7 bases and J by 0 bases, and 14 bases separated the two germline ends. Germline CDR1 is SGHAT and CDR2 is FQDESV (reference sequence). This CDR3 comprises 15 residues. This receptor was identified in a woman in her fifties or sixties who had recovered from COVID-19. Material for sequencing was peripheral blood. The V call is TRBV11-1, the J call TRBJ2-3; unclear D gene. CDR3 region: CASTLERFSTDTQYF. The DNA for the CDR3 is TGTGCCAGCACCCTAGAACGGTTTAGCACAGATACGCAGTATTTT.